These T cell receptor beta chains were read from a single sample in a study of T cell changes during pregnancy in multiple sclerosis. Produced via immunoSEQ multiplex PCR; TCRdb's table is partial and in-frame only. The table has more than 45,000 clones, 92% seen once. Sample: CD4+ T cells from peripheral blood mononuclear cells, taken in the second trimester of pregnancy. Receptors were obtained from a female donor with multiple sclerosis, enrolled in a pregnancy study. The CDR3 runs from the conserved cysteine through the conserved F or W. Fields, in order: V gene, clone size, D gene, J gene, CDR3 DNA, CDR3 protein. The D gene is left open where the match is weak. The size entry is marked missing in some rows and otherwise reads once, few, many or a size class.

V: TRBV5-4
size: once
D: .
J: TRBJ1-2
DNA: TGTGCCAGCAGCTACCCGGGTTCCCTATATGGCTACACCTTC
CDR3: CASSYPGSLYGYTF

V: TRBV2
size: .
D: .
J: TRBJ2-3
DNA: TGTGCCAGCAGTGAGCTAACAGATACGCAGTATTTT
CDR3: CASSELTDTQYF

V: TRBV5-4
size: .
D: TRBD1
J: TRBJ2-7
DNA: TGTGCCAGCAGCGCACCGGGACAGATCTCCTACGAGCAGTACTTC
CDR3: CASSAPGQISYEQYF

V: TRBV30
size: .
D: TRBD1
J: TRBJ1-5
DNA: TGTGCCTGGAGCGACAGGGCAGGTCAGCCCCAGCATTTT
CDR3: CAWSDRAGQPQHF

V: TRBV7-9
size: once
D: .
J: TRBJ1-2
DNA: TGTGCCAGCAGCTTACTCACCTTC
CDR3: CASSLLTF

V: TRBV4-1
size: .
D: .
J: TRBJ2-1
DNA: TGCGCCAGCAGCCGCCTGACTAGGGAGGAGCAGTTCTTC
CDR3: CASSRLTREEQFF

V: TRBV6-6
size: .
D: TRBD1
J: TRBJ2-5
DNA: TGTGCCAGCACCTCTACGGGACAGGGGGAGACCCAGTACTTC
CDR3: CASTSTGQGETQYF

V: TRBV7-9
size: few
D: .
J: TRBJ1-1
DNA: TGTGCCAGCAGTTTCGGGACTCCCGCTGAAGCTTTCTTT
CDR3: CASSFGTPAEAFF

V: TRBV25-1
size: .
D: TRBD1
J: TRBJ2-5
DNA: TGTGCCAGCAGTGAAGTGGGGCTGACAGGGCGAGAGACCCAGTACTTC
CDR3: CASSEVGLTGRETQYF

V: TRBV9
size: .
D: .
J: TRBJ1-4
DNA: TGTGCCAGCAGTGAAAGGCAGGGGATGTCGGAAAAACTGTTTTTT
CDR3: CASSERQGMSEKLFF

V: TRBV5-4
size: .
D: .
J: TRBJ1-3
DNA: TGTGCCAGCAGCTTGGCCACCGGCTCTGGAAACACCATATATTTT
CDR3: CASSLATGSGNTIYF

V: TRBV4-2
size: .
D: .
J: TRBJ1-2
DNA: TGTGCCAGCAGCCAAGGATTGGCCTCTGGCTACACCTTC
CDR3: CASSQGLASGYTF

V: TRBV4-1
size: .
D: .
J: TRBJ2-3
DNA: TGCGCCAGCAGCCAAGGTCAGCTAGGAGGCACAGATACGCAGTATTTT
CDR3: CASSQGQLGGTDTQYF

V: TRBV10-3
size: once
D: .
J: TRBJ1-3
DNA: TGTGCCATCAGTGGCGACAGGAGCTCTGGAAACACCATATATTTT
CDR3: CAISGDRSSGNTIYF

V: TRBV19
size: once
D: TRBD2
J: TRBJ2-3
DNA: TGTGCCAGTAGTCCAACTAGCGTACCAGATACGCAGTATTTT
CDR3: CASSPTSVPDTQYF

V: TRBV2
size: .
D: TRBD1
J: TRBJ2-1
DNA: TGTGCCAGCAGCGATACAGGGGGAAACTACAATGAGCAGTTCTTC
CDR3: CASSDTGGNYNEQFF

V: TRBV2
size: .
D: .
J: TRBJ1-5
DNA: TGTGCCAGCAGCCAAAAGGGGTATCAGCCCCAGCATTTT
CDR3: CASSQKGYQPQHF

V: TRBV7-2
size: .
D: TRBD2
J: TRBJ2-1
DNA: TGTGCCAGCAGCCGGACTAGCGGGGTTGTCAATGAGCAGTTCTTC
CDR3: CASSRTSGVVNEQFF

V: TRBV11-2
size: .
D: .
J: TRBJ2-7
DNA: TGTGCCAGCAGCCGCGTTGACGGAGCCTACGAGCAGTACTTC
CDR3: CASSRVDGAYEQYF

V: TRBV19
size: .
D: .
J: TRBJ1-5
DNA: TGTGCCAGTAGTATCCGGGCAGGGTCGGATAGCAATCAGCCCCAGCATTTT
CDR3: CASSIRAGSDSNQPQHF

V: TRBV6-1
size: .
D: TRBD1
J: TRBJ2-4
DNA: TGTGCCAGCAAGAGACGGCAGGGGGCGAACATTCAGTACTTC
CDR3: CASKRRQGANIQYF

V: TRBV19
size: .
D: TRBD1
J: TRBJ1-3
DNA: TGTGCCAGTTCCCAGGACAGGGGGTTAATGTTTGGAAACACCATATATTTT
CDR3: CASSQDRGLMFGNTIYF

V: TRBV5-4
size: .
D: TRBD1
J: TRBJ2-7
DNA: TGTGCCAGCAGCTTGGAACGGGACAGAGCATACGAGCAGTACTTC
CDR3: CASSLERDRAYEQYF

V: TRBV7-8
size: .
D: .
J: TRBJ1-2
DNA: TGTGCCAGCAGTCCCCGGATCCTCAGGGAAAACTATGGCTACACCTTC
CDR3: CASSPRILRENYGYTF

V: TRBV28
size: .
D: .
J: TRBJ2-3
DNA: TGTGCCAGCAGTTCCCAGAGGGGGAGACGGGATACGCAGTATTTT
CDR3: CASSSQRGRRDTQYF

V: TRBV28
size: .
D: TRBD2
J: TRBJ2-1
DNA: TGTGCCAGCAGTTTTATGCTAGCGGGTGTGAACAATGAGCAGTTCTTC
CDR3: CASSFMLAGVNNEQFF

V: TRBV28
size: .
D: .
J: TRBJ2-7
DNA: TGTGCCAGCAGTTCCGGGACTTTAGGCACCTACGAGCAGTACTTC
CDR3: CASSSGTLGTYEQYF

V: TRBV2
size: few
D: .
J: TRBJ1-5
DNA: TGTGCCAGCGGGGCGAGAGGGGGTCAGCCCCAGCATTTT
CDR3: CASGARGGQPQHF

V: TRBV28
size: .
D: .
J: TRBJ2-1
DNA: TGTGCCAGCAGTTTACTCCCGAATGAGCAGTTCTTC
CDR3: CASSLLPNEQFF

V: TRBV6-5
size: .
D: TRBD2
J: TRBJ2-7
DNA: TGTGCCAGCAGTTCTACCGGGACTAGCCCGCTCGCGGAGCAGTACTTC
CDR3: CASSSTGTSPLAEQYF

V: TRBV30
size: .
D: TRBD1
J: TRBJ1-2
DNA: TGTGCCTGGAGTAGGACAGGGGGCTATGGCTACACCTTC
CDR3: CAWSRTGGYGYTF

V: TRBV28
size: .
D: TRBD1
J: TRBJ1-2
DNA: TGTGCCAGCAGCTTAGGACAGGCCAACTATGGCTACACCTTC
CDR3: CASSLGQANYGYTF

V: TRBV7-9
size: .
D: .
J: TRBJ1-2
DNA: TGTGCCAGCAGCTTAGTGGGAGGGGACTATGGCTACACCTTC
CDR3: CASSLVGGDYGYTF

V: TRBV19
size: .
D: .
J: TRBJ1-1
DNA: TGTGCCAGTAGTACCGGACAGAACACTGAAGCTTTCTTT
CDR3: CASSTGQNTEAFF

V: TRBV6-1
size: .
D: TRBD2
J: TRBJ2-1
DNA: TGTGCCAGCAGTTTACTAGCGGGAGTTCCCAATGAGCAGTTCTTC
CDR3: CASSLLAGVPNEQFF

V: TRBV5-1
size: few
D: .
J: TRBJ1-6
DNA: TGCGCCAGCAGCTTTGAGGGTACAGGGACCAATTCACCCCTCCACTTT
CDR3: CASSFEGTGTNSPLHF

V: TRBV11-2
size: .
D: .
J: TRBJ2-3
DNA: TGTGCCAGCAGCTTAAGTGGTGCTAGCTACACAGATACGCAGTATTTT
CDR3: CASSLSGASYTDTQYF

V: TRBV7-9
size: .
D: TRBD1
J: TRBJ2-1
DNA: TGTGCCAGCAGCTTTTACTTGGGACAGGGAAACAATGAGCAGTTCTTC
CDR3: CASSFYLGQGNNEQFF

V: TRBV29-1
size: .
D: .
J: TRBJ2-7
DNA: TGCAGCGTTCGAAGCCCTAATGACTCCCCGGCCTACGAGCAGTACTTC
CDR3: CSVRSPNDSPAYEQYF

V: TRBV4-1
size: once
D: .
J: TRBJ2-1
DNA: TGCGCCAGCAGCCCCGGGGGGCCTTCCTACAATGAGCAGTTCTTC
CDR3: CASSPGGPSYNEQFF

V: TRBV5-1
size: few
D: TRBD1
J: TRBJ1-1
DNA: TGCGCCAGCAGCAGGACGGGACAGGGGATGAACACTGAAGCTTTCTTT
CDR3: CASSRTGQGMNTEAFF

V: TRBV14
size: .
D: .
J: TRBJ2-5
DNA: TGTGCCAGCAGCCAAGATCTCCCAGGGTATCACCGAGAGACCCAGTACTTC
CDR3: CASSQDLPGYHRETQYF

V: TRBV28
size: .
D: .
J: TRBJ1-2
DNA: TGTGCCAGCAGTACAGGACACCTTAATTATGGCTACACCTTC
CDR3: CASSTGHLNYGYTF